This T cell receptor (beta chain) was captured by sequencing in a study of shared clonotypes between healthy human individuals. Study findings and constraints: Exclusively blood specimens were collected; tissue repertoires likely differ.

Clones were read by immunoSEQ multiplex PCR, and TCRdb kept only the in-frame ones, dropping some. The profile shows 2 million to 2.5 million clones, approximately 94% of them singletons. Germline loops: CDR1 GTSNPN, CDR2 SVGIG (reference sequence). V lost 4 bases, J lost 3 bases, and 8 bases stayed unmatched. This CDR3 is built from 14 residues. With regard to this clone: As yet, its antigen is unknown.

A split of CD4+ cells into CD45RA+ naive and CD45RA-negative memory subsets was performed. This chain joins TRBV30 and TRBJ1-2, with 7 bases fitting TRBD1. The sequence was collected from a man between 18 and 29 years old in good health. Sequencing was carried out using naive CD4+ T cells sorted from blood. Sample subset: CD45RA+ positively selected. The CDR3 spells CAWIRGTAYYGYTF. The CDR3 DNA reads TGTGCCTGGATCAGGGGGACGGCGTACTATGGCTACACCTTC.